This T cell receptor (beta chain) emerged from a study of blood T cell repertoires in COVID-19. Study-level information: The United States, Italy and Spain provided the acute and convalescent COVID-19 samples.

Individuals drawn from 20 to 30 US areas were about 18 to 90 years old. J was trimmed by 6 bases and V by 10 bases; bases with no gene match: 10. CDR3 length: 15 residues. The germline CDR1 and CDR2 sequences are MNHNS and SASEGT. As processed by the authors: Counts of nucleated cells, estimated from reference gene primer amplification, were obtained. The table came from immunoSEQ multiplex PCR; TCRdb's copy has only in-frame clones and leaves some out. V, J and clone size derive from that table, while D and trimming were established from the DNA sequence. The table has approximately 200,000 clones, 70% to 90% seen once.

This receptor was taken from a man under 40 who had recovered from COVID-19. V and J are TRBV6-1 and TRBJ1-6; TRBD1 agrees at 9 bases. The sample comprised PBMCs or T cells enriched from blood (not recorded which). The CDR3 spells CATHLGTGINSPLHF. Written as DNA, the CDR3 is TGTGCCACCCACCTCGGGACAGGGATTAATTCACCCCTCCACTTT.